These T cell receptor beta chains were read from a single sample in a study of blood T cell repertoires in COVID-19. Libraries were prepared by immunoSEQ multiplex PCR; TCRdb keeps only in-frame clonotypes and omits some of them. The sample has around 150,000 clones, around 77% seen once. The sequencing sample was made of peripheral blood. The receptors here all came from a man aged 70-80 years with acute or convalescent COVID-19. Each CDR3 is given with its conserved first and last residue. A D gene is named only where the DNA matches it firmly. Clone size, where shown, is once, few, many, or a class for clones that have expanded.

NA	TRBJ2-7	TRBD1	TRBV7-6	CASSLVGSGGTGVYEQYF	TGTGCCAGCAGCTTAGTAGGTAGCGGTGGGACAGGGGTGTACGAGCAGTACTTC
NA	TRBJ2-4	NA	TRBV7-9	CASSFGVAKNIQYF	TGTGCCAGCAGCTTCGGAGTAGCCAAAAACATTCAGTACTTC
few	TRBJ2-3	TRBD1	TRBV7-3	CASSSMTGADTQYF	TGTGCCAGCAGCTCAATGACAGGGGCAGATACGCAGTATTTT
NA	TRBJ1-5	TRBD1	TRBV11-2	CASSVDARQGGNQPQHF	TGTGCCAGCAGCGTAGACGCCAGACAGGGCGGCAATCAGCCCCAGCATTTT
NA	TRBJ2-5	TRBD2	TRBV10-3	CAISEPGGQKETQYF	TGTGCCATCAGTGAGCCGGGGGGGCAGAAAGAGACCCAGTACTTC
NA	TRBJ2-2	NA	TRBV12-3/TRBV12-4	CASKGVITGELFF	TGTGCCAGCAAGGGGGTGATCACCGGGGAGCTGTTTTTT
NA	TRBJ1-2	NA	TRBV6-5	CASSYSVNRASYGYTF	TGTGCCAGCAGTTACTCAGTTAACAGGGCGAGCTATGGCTACACCTTC
NA	TRBJ2-5	TRBD1	TRBV18	CASSPRQGAGETQYF	TGTGCCAGCTCACCAAGGCAGGGGGCAGGAGAGACCCAGTACTTC
few	TRBJ2-1	TRBD1	TRBV5-8	CASSHLDFGTGINNEQFF	TGTGCCAGCAGCCATTTAGACTTCGGGACAGGGATAAACAATGAGCAGTTCTTC
NA	TRBJ1-6	NA	TRBV12-3/TRBV12-4	CASSLSGNSPLHF	TGTGCCAGCAGTTTAAGCGGGAATTCACCCCTCCACTTT
NA	TRBJ1-1	TRBD1	TRBV5-1	CASSAGQGGTEAFF	TGCGCCAGCAGCGCGGGACAGGGTGGGACTGAAGCTTTCTTT
few	TRBJ1-4	TRBD1	TRBV2	CASSPGTGYNEKLFF	TGTGCCAGCAGTCCCGGGACAGGGTATAATGAAAAACTGTTTTTT
NA	TRBJ1-1	NA	TRBV19	CAVGGGTEAFF	TGTGCTGTCGGGGGGGGCACTGAAGCTTTCTTT
NA	TRBJ1-6	TRBD1	TRBV7-9	CASSSPKTGSGSPLHF	TGTGCCAGCAGCTCACCGAAGACAGGGTCAGGGTCACCCCTCCACTTT
NA	TRBJ1-5	TRBD1	TRBV11-3	CASSPGTGSNQPQHF	TGTGCCAGCAGCCCCGGGACAGGGAGCAATCAGCCCCAGCATTTT
once	TRBJ1-1	NA	TRBV6-5	CASSTPGGTEAFF	TGTGCCAGCAGTACACCAGGTGGTACTGAAGCTTTCTTT
NA	TRBJ1-2	TRBD1	TRBV7-2	CASSLAGTGSSYTF	TGTGCCAGCAGCTTAGCGGGGACAGGGTCTAGCTACACCTTC
few	TRBJ2-2	TRBD2	TRBV10-3	CGTGSGGLDTGELFF	TGTGGGACGGGTAGCGGGGGACTAGACACCGGGGAGCTGTTTTTT
NA	TRBJ2-3	NA	TRBV18	CASSRVGGTTDTQYF	TGTGCCAGCTCACGAGTAGGGGGAACCACAGATACGCAGTATTTT
once	TRBJ2-7	NA	TRBV7-2	CASSLRLTGEQYF	TGTGCCAGCAGCTTAAGGCTTACAGGCGAGCAGTACTTC
once	TRBJ2-3	NA	TRBV7-9	CASSPIASGTDTQYF	TGTGCCAGCAGCCCCATAGCGTCCGGCACAGATACGCAGTATTTT
NA	TRBJ2-1	TRBD1	TRBV6-5	CASRRDSGNEQFF	TGTGCCAGCAGAAGGGACAGTGGCAATGAGCAGTTCTTC
NA	TRBJ1-5	NA	TRBV28	CASSAATADSSPGHF	TGTGCCAGCAGTGCCGCAACCGCCGACAGTTCACCCGGGCATTTT
NA	TRBJ2-7	NA	TRBV13	CASSSADRSYEQYF	TGTGCCAGCAGCTCGGCGGACAGATCCTACGAGCAGTACTTC
NA	TRBJ2-1	NA	TRBV5-1	CASSLAGLYNEQFF	TGCGCCAGCAGCTTGGCCGGACTCTACAATGAGCAGTTCTTC
NA	TRBJ2-4	NA	TRBV18	CASSPEEGQKYF	TGTGCCAGCTCACCGGAGGAGGGACAGAAGTACTTC
NA	TRBJ1-1	NA	TRBV7-8	CASSLNWGGDEAFF	TGTGCCAGCAGCCTGAACTGGGGGGGGGATGAAGCTTTCTTT
NA	TRBJ1-6	NA	TRBV5-1	CASSLLENSPLHF	TGCGCCAGCAGCTTGTTAGAGAATTCACCCCTCCACTTT
NA	TRBJ1-1	TRBD1	TRBV4-3	CASSQDSAGTGGEAFF	TGCGCCAGCAGCCAAGATTCTGCAGGGACAGGCGGGGAAGCTTTCTTT
NA	TRBJ2-3	TRBD2	TRBV6-2/TRBV6-3	CASSYGLAEGMDTQYF	TGTGCCAGCAGTTACGGCCTAGCGGAGGGGATGGATACGCAGTATTTT
NA	TRBJ1-1	NA	TRBV6-5	CASEEFAEAFF	TGTGCCAGCGAGGAATTCGCTGAAGCTTTCTTT
NA	TRBJ2-7	TRBD1	TRBV6-1	CASSDSGQGSYEQYF	TGTGCCAGCAGTGATTCAGGACAGGGGTCCTACGAGCAGTACTTC
NA	TRBJ2-1	NA	TRBV11-3	CASSPSDEQFF	TGTGCCAGCAGCCCTAGCGATGAGCAGTTCTTC
NA	TRBJ1-5	NA	TRBV6-5	CASCEGSSNQPQHF	TGTGCCAGCTGCGAGGGATCGAGCAATCAGCCCCAGCATTTT
NA	TRBJ2-1	TRBD1	TRBV7-2	CASSMGQGYDEQFF	TGTGCCAGCAGCATGGGACAGGGTTACGATGAGCAGTTCTTC
once	TRBJ2-7	NA	TRBV4-1	CASSPISGTYEQYF	TGCGCCAGCAGCCCTATTAGCGGAACCTACGAGCAGTACTTC
NA	TRBJ1-5	NA	TRBV28	CASSLGDFWHF	TGTGCCAGCAGTTTGGGGGACTTCTGGCATTTT
NA	TRBJ1-1	TRBD1	TRBV28	CASSSRDRFDTEAFF	TGTGCCAGCAGTTCCCGGGACAGGTTTGACACTGAAGCTTTCTTT
NA	TRBJ1-5	TRBD1	TRBV28	CASSLGVPGGYQPQHF	TGTGCCAGCAGTTTAGGGGTTCCAGGGGGCTATCAGCCCCAGCATTTT
NA	TRBJ2-7	NA	TRBV25-1	CASSDPAKSYEQYF	TGTGCCAGCAGTGACCCCGCTAAGTCCTACGAGCAGTACTTC
NA	TRBJ1-1	NA	TRBV30	CAWRDPTVGRTEAFF	TGTGCCTGGAGAGACCCGACAGTGGGAAGGACTGAAGCTTTCTTT
NA	TRBJ1-2	TRBD1	TRBV19	CASSMGLGQGGGYTF	TGTGCCAGTAGTATGGGCCTGGGACAGGGAGGTGGCTACACCTTC
many	TRBJ1-1	NA	TRBV19	CASSIEGAEAFF	TGTGCCAGTAGTATTGAAGGGGCTGAAGCTTTCTTT
NA	TRBJ1-6	TRBD1	TRBV7-2	CASSYTGANSPLHF	TGTGCCAGCAGCTACACAGGGGCTAATTCACCCCTCCACTTT
NA	TRBJ2-6	NA	TRBV11-3	CASSLSTLNGANVLTF	TGTGCCAGCAGCTTGAGTACGTTGAATGGGGCCAACGTCCTGACTTTC
NA	TRBJ2-7	TRBD2	TRBV7-8	CASSLGLAGGSSYEQYF	TGTGCCAGCAGCCTAGGGCTAGCGGGAGGGTCGTCCTACGAGCAGTACTTC